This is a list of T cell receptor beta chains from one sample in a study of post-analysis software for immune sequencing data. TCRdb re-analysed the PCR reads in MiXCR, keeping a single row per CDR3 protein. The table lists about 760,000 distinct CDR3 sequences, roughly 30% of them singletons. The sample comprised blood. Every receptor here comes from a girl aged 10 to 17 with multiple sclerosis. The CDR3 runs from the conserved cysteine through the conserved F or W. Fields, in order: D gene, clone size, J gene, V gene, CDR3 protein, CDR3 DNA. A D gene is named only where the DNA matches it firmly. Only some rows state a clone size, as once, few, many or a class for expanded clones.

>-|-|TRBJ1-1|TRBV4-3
CASSQDVSARTSEAFF
TGCGCCAGCAGCCAAGATGTGTCCGCCAGAACTAGTGAAGCTTTCTTT
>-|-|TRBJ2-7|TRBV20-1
CSARRTINQYEQYF
TGCAGTGCTAGAAGGACTATTAACCAATACGAGCAGTACTTC
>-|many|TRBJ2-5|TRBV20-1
CSAKLSRVPATQYF
TGCAGTGCTAAGCTCTCCCGGGTGCCGGCGACCCAGTACTTC
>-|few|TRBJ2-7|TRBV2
CASGRRGNEQYF
TGTGCCAGCGGTCGGAGGGGCAACGAGCAGTACTTC
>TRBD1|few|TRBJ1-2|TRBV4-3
CASSQGTQGDYGYTF
TGCGCCAGCAGCCAGGGAACACAGGGGGACTATGGCTACACCTTC
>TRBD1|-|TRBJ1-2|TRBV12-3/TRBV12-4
CASSQSGTGSYGYTF
TGTGCCAGCAGCCAATCCGGGACAGGCTCCTATGGCTACACCTTC
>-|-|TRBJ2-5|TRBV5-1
CASSWVRGEETQYF
TGCGCCAGCAGCTGGGTGAGAGGGGAAGAGACCCAGTACTTC
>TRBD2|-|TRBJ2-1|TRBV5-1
CASSLGLAGWVNEQFF
TGCGCCAGCAGCTTGGGGCTAGCGGGATGGGTGAATGAGCAGTTCTTC
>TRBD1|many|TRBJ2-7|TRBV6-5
CASTPGGRYEQYF
TGTGCCAGCACCCCAGGGGGACGCTACGAGCAGTACTTC
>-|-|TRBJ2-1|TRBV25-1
CASSEYPGNEQFF
TGTGCCAGCAGTGAATACCCGGGCAATGAGCAGTTCTTC
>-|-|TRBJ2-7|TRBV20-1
CSARPGGGEGLYEQYF
TGCAGTGCGCGTCCTGGGGGGGGCGAGGGCCTCTACGAGCAGTACTTC
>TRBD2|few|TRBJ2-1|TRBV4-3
CASSRTTQTSGTGNEQFF
TGCGCCAGCAGCCGCACGACCCAGACTAGCGGGACCGGGAATGAGCAGTTCTTC
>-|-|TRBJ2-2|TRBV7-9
CASSLALRILNTGELFF
TGTGCCAGCAGCTTAGCGTTAAGGATACTGAACACCGGGGAGCTGTTTTTT
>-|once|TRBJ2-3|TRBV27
CASSNQRTDTQYF
TGTGCCAGCAGTAACCAGAGGACAGATACGCAGTATTTT
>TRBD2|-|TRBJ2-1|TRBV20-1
CSARGNAGLATVEQFF
TGCAGTGCTAGGGGGAACGCGGGACTAGCGACTGTTGAGCAGTTCTTC
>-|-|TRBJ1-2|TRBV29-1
CSVAQGGYGYTF
TGCAGCGTCGCACAGGGCGGCTATGGCTACACCTTC
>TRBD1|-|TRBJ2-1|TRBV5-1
CASSTDRGRLGEQFF
TGCGCCAGCAGCACCGACAGGGGGCGGCTGGGTGAGCAGTTCTTC
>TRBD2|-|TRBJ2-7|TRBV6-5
CASSPGTSGSRHEQYF
TGTGCCAGCAGCCCCGGGACTAGCGGGAGTAGACACGAGCAGTACTTC
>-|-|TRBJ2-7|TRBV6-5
CASSYGASPFGEQYF
TGTGCCAGCAGTTATGGAGCGTCCCCTTTTGGCGAGCAGTACTTC